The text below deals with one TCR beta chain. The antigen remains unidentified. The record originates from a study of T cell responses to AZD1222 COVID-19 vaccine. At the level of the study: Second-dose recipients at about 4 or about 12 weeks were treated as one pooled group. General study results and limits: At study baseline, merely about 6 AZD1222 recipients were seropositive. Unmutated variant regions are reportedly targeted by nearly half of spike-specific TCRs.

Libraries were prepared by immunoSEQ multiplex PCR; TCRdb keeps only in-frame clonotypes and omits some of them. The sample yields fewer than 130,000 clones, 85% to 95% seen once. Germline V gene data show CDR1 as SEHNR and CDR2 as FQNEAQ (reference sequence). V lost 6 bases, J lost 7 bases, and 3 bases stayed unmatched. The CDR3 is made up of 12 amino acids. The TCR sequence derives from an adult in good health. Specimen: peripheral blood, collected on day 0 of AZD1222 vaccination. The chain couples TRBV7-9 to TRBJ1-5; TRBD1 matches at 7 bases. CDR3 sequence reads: CASRTGRQPQHF. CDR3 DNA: TGTGCCAGCAGGACAGGGCGACAGCCCCAGCATTTT.